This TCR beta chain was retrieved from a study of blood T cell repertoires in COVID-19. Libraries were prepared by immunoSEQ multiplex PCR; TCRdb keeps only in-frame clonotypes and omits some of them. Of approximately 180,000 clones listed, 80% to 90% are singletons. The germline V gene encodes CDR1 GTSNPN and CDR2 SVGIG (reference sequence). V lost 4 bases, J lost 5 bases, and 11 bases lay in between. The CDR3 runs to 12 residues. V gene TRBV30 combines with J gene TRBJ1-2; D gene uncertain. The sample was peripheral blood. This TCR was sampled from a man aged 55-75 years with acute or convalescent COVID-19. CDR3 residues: CAWTLGVYGYTF. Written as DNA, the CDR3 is TGTGCCTGGACTCTCGGGGTTTATGGCTACACCTTC.